This entry lists 16 T cell receptor beta chains sequenced from one sample in a study of beta chain features in type 1 diabetes. General study points: TCRB CDR3s were moderately but significantly shorter in Type 1 diabetes patients in all four CD4+ subsets.

Expressed TCRB transcripts got sequenced, as all isolated RNA was reverse transcribed. Profiling relied on immunoSEQ multiplex PCR, and the TCRdb table lists in-frame clones only, not all of them. The sample records some 200,000 clones, 16% being singletons. Their cognate antigens are unknown. The sequenced sample was naive CD4+ T cells from blood. The source is a man in his thirties or forties with type 1 diabetes.

The CDR3 region is CSVGGHLSYEQYF. The CDR3 DNA reads TGCAGCGTTGGGGGACACCTCTCCTACGAGCAGTACTTC. The J gene is TRBJ2-7, the V gene TRBV29-1; the D gene is possibly TRBD1 (6 bases). From germline, CDR1 is SQVTM and CDR2 ANQGSEA. V gave up 4 bases and J gave up 0 bases, with 10 bases separating them. The CDR3 spans 13 residues.

This rearrangement joins TRBV28 to TRBJ1-5; D not resolved. The V end was cut by 10 bases, the J end by 5 bases, with 12 bases between. The CDR3 consists of 12 residues. Germline values: CDR1 MDHEN, CDR2 SYDVKM. CDR3: CATERQDQPQHF. The CDR3 nucleotides read TGTGCCACCGAACGTCAGGATCAGCCCCAGCATTTT.

CDR3 amino acids: CASSYWADSTEAFF. Written as DNA, the CDR3 is TGTGCCAGCAGTTACTGGGCAGACAGCACTGAAGCTTTCTTT. The gene calls are TRBV6-5 and TRBJ1-1; weak D call: TRBD1 (5 bases). Between the trimmed V and J ends, which lost 1 base and 4 bases, there was a span of 10 bases. The germline V gene encodes CDR1 MNHEY and CDR2 SVGAGI. The CDR3 sequence is 14 residues long.

The chain is built from TRBV28 and TRBJ2-5, with D possibly matching TRBD2 (5 bases). The CDR3 has 13 residues. Trimming cost V 5 bases and J 6 bases, with 13 bases left between them. Looked up from germline, CDR1 is MDHEN and CDR2 is SYDVKM. As DNA, the CDR3 is TGTGCCAGCAGTACATCCCCCGGGAAGACCCAGTACTTC. Encoded protein: CASSTSPGKTQYF.

This clone has more than one count but fewer than ten. The chain recombines TRBV5-1 with TRBJ2-7; maybe TRBD2 (5 bases). V lost 2 bases and J lost 5, with 14 bases in between. The CDR3 totals 14 residues. CDR1 is SGHRS, CDR2 YFSETQ, per germline. Here the CDR3 reads CASSLAVTRDEQYF. The CDR3 coding sequence is TGCGCCAGCAGCTTAGCGGTGACCCGAGACGAGCAGTACTTC.

This rearrangement joins TRBV19 to TRBJ2-1; TRBD1 matches at 8 bases. Per the germline V gene, CDR1 is LNHDA and CDR2 is SQIVND (reference sequence). V was clipped by 4 bases and J by 4 bases; unmatched bases: 6. The CDR3 has 15 residues. For the CDR3, the DNA is TGTGCCAGTAGTACACTGGACAGGGCGTACAATGAGCAGTTCTTC. Translating it yields CASSTLDRAYNEQFF.

About this clone itself: An end of the junction differs from the germline gene, which may be a read error. J is TRBJ2-5 and V is TRBV7-7; maybe TRBD2 (6 bases). This CDR3 comprises 15 residues. Per the germline V gene, CDR1 is SSHAT and CDR2 is FNYEAQ (reference sequence). The CDR3 is CASSLLGGTSETQYF. The CDR3 bases are TGTGCTAGCAGCTTGCTAGGCGGGACCAGCGAGACCCAGTACTTC.

This clone has more than one count but fewer than ten. Here the CDR3 reads CASSKVADAEQFF. The CDR3 DNA sequence: TGTGCCAGTAGTAAGGTCGCGGACGCCGAGCAGTTCTTC. The rearrangement joins TRBV19 to TRBJ2-1; D is undetermined. Germline V gene lookup returns CDR1 LNHDA and CDR2 SQIVND (reference sequence). The CDR3 loop spans 13 amino acids. The V and J ends lost 4 bases and 10 bases respectively, with 14 bases between them.

The CDR3 DNA reads TGTGCCAGCAGTGTGCACGATGGCACTGAAGCTTTCTTT. It encodes CASSVHDGTEAFF. This chain links TRBV2 with TRBJ1-1; the D is unclear. The CDR3 loop spans 13 amino acids. Per germline, CDR1 SNHLY and CDR2 FYNNEI. Trimming removed 4 bases at V and 4 bases at J, with 10 bases between.

As DNA, the CDR3 is TGTGCCAGCGGACGGGGACAGGCCTACGAGCAGTACTTC. This encodes CASGRGQAYEQYF. V and J are TRBV6-6 and TRBJ2-7; TRBD1 agrees at 8 bases. After removal of 8 bases from V and 2 bases from J, the junction contained 5 bases not matched to a gene. The CDR3 contains 13 residues. Germline CDR1 reads MNHNY; CDR2 reads SVGAGI (reference sequence).

This chain links TRBV4-1 with TRBJ2-5, with unresolved D. Germline V CDR1 and CDR2: MGHRA, YSYEKL. The V gene lost 2 bases and the J gene lost 1 base, with 5 bases spanning the gap. This CDR3 region has 13 residues. CDR3 nucleotides: TGCGCCAGCAGCCAACAAGTCCAAGAGACCCAGTACTTC. As protein: CASSQQVQETQYF.

This clone appeared a few times. The chain recombines TRBV7-9 with TRBJ2-3, with 7 nucleotides matching TRBD2. The V gene end was trimmed by 3 bases and the J gene end by 2 bases; junction bases not matched to a gene: 8. In germline, CDR1 is SEHNR, CDR2 FQNEAQ (reference sequence). The CDR3 length is 16 residues. The CDR3 region is CASSLGGGRITDTQYF. The CDR3 nucleotides read TGTGCCAGCAGCTTGGGCGGCGGGAGAATCACAGATACGCAGTATTTT.

This clone was seen a handful of times. The rearrangement uses TRBV27 and TRBJ2-1; weak D call: TRBD2 (5 bases). Germline CDR1 and CDR2: MNHEY and SMNVEV (reference sequence). CDR3 length: 12 amino acids. The V end was cut by 4 bases, the J end by 15 bases, with 16 bases between. CDR3 residues: CASSWIRETRFF. CDR3 coding DNA: TGTGCCAGCAGTTGGATCCGGGAAACCCGGTTCTTC.

This clone was picked up a small number of times. This sequence joins TRBV29-1 and TRBJ2-3; 9 positions agree with TRBD2. Germline V CDR1 and CDR2: SQVTM, ANQGSEA. V shed 0 bases, J shed 1 base, and the junction held 2 bases outside the gene matches. The CDR3 sequence is 15 residues long. In DNA form, the CDR3 reads TGCAGCGTTGAAGAGTTAGCGGGAGGCACAGATACGCAGTATTTT. This sequence encodes CSVEELAGGTDTQYF.

This chain uses TRBV29-1 with TRBJ2-4; 8 nucleotides match TRBD1. Germline lookup yields CDR1 SQVTM and CDR2 ANQGSEA. This CDR3 contains 14 residues. V was clipped by 1 base and J by 6 bases; unmatched bases: 5. The CDR3 DNA reads TGCAGCGTTGAAGGGGCAGGGGGCATAAACATTCAGTACTTC. Translation: CSVEGAGGINIQYF.

This clone appeared once. This chain joins TRBV27 and TRBJ2-7; D is undetermined. The CDR3 loop spans 15 amino acids. V was shortened by 5 bases and J by 6 bases, with 20 bases between the two germline ends. The V gene's germline CDR1 is MNHEY and CDR2 SMNVEV (reference sequence). CDR3 protein: CASSPVSSSSREQYF. DNA for the CDR3: TGTGCCAGCAGTCCAGTATCCTCAAGCTCCCGCGAGCAGTACTTC.